A selection of T cell receptor beta chains follows, all from one sample in a study of T cells in pancreatic ductal adenocarcinoma. Sequencing was performed with immunoSEQ multiplex PCR; in TCRdb, only in-frame clones are kept and a portion is missing. The sample carries over 90,000 clones, roughly 95% recorded once. The sequenced material came from PBMCs. The receptors here all came from a human donor with pancreatic ductal adenocarcinoma. The CDR3 runs from the conserved cysteine through the conserved F or W. D genes are given only for firm matches. Clone sizes are given selectively: once, few, many, or a class where the clone is expanded.

j_call v_call d_call clone_size cdr3_aa cdr3_nt
TRBJ2-5 TRBV19 TRBD2 . CASSRRGDGETQYF TGTGCCAGTAGTCGTCGGGGGGACGGAGAGACCCAGTACTTC
TRBJ2-7 TRBV7-3 . . CASSHRDVYEQYF TGTGCCAGCAGCCACAGGGATGTCTACGAGCAGTACTTC
TRBJ2-1 TRBV4-1 . . CASSQDPSGPYNEQFF TGCGCCAGCAGCCAAGACCCGAGTGGGCCTTACAATGAGCAGTTCTTC
TRBJ2-7 TRBV5-1 . . CASSSQGRRVDEQYF TGCGCCAGCAGCTCCCAAGGACGGAGGGTTGACGAGCAGTACTTC
TRBJ1-4 TRBV19 . . CASSIPQGGHEKLFF TGTGCCAGTAGTATTCCGCAGGGAGGTCATGAAAAACTGTTTTTT
TRBJ2-3 TRBV5-1 . . CASKGGGETDTQYF TGCGCCAGCAAAGGGGGGGGAGAGACGGATACGCAGTATTTT
TRBJ2-1 TRBV27 TRBD2 . CASSSRLAGARGEQFF TGTGCCAGCAGTTCCCGACTAGCGGGTGCTCGTGGTGAGCAGTTCTTC
TRBJ1-2 TRBV2 TRBD1 . CASSLGDRVNGYTF TGTGCCAGCAGTCTTGGGGACAGGGTAAATGGCTACACCTTC
TRBJ2-5 TRBV9 . . CASSVAGLETQYF TGTGCCAGCAGCGTAGCTGGCCTGGAGACCCAGTACTTC
TRBJ1-2 TRBV28 TRBD1 few CASSFRSLVDRGVEGYTF TGTGCCAGCAGTTTCCGGTCTCTCGTCGACAGGGGTGTAGAAGGCTACACCTTC
TRBJ2-7 TRBV10-3 TRBD1 . CAIRDGTESYEQYF TGTGCCATCAGGGACGGGACAGAGTCCTACGAGCAGTACTTC
TRBJ1-3 TRBV7-6 . once CASSLDTGNTIYF TGTGCCAGCAGCTTAGATACTGGAAACACCATATATTTT
TRBJ2-5 TRBV19 TRBD2 . CASSFLAGGETQYF TGTGCCAGTAGTTTCTTAGCGGGAGGAGAGACCCAGTACTTC
TRBJ2-5 TRBV27 . . CASSPRGSAWETQYF TGTGCCAGCAGTCCCAGGGGTAGTGCATGGGAGACCCAGTACTTC
TRBJ1-4 TRBV7-9 . few CASSLATGLEKLFF TGTGCCAGCAGCTTAGCGACGGGACTAGAAAAACTGTTTTTT
TRBJ2-6 TRBV7-9 TRBD1 . CASSLVGTGGGGANVLTF TGTGCCAGCAGCTTAGTAGGGACAGGGGGCGGTGGGGCCAACGTCCTGACTTTC
TRBJ2-5 TRBV7-9 TRBD1 . CASSQTGEETQYF TGTGCCAGCAGCCAAACAGGGGAAGAGACCCAGTACTTC
TRBJ1-1 TRBV11-1 . . CASNNEANTEAFF TGTGCCAGCAACAACGAGGCCAACACTGAAGCTTTCTTT
TRBJ2-7 TRBV7-6 . . CASSFTGSGEQYF TGTGCCAGCAGCTTCACAGGATCCGGTGAGCAGTACTTC
TRBJ2-7 TRBV5-5 . . CASSLLGSFDEQYF TGTGCCAGCAGCTTGCTGGGGAGTTTCGACGAGCAGTACTTC
TRBJ2-2 TRBV5-1 . . CASSAGAGSTGELFF TGCGCCAGCAGCGCAGGGGCAGGAAGCACCGGGGAGCTGTTTTTT
TRBJ2-1 TRBV29-1 TRBD2 . CSVVPSGANEQFF TGCAGCGTTGTCCCTAGCGGAGCGAATGAGCAGTTCTTC
TRBJ2-7 TRBV6-6 TRBD1 . CASSYADRGVNEQYF TGTGCCAGCAGTTACGCCGACAGGGGAGTTAACGAGCAGTACTTC
TRBJ2-5 TRBV2 . once CASIRTEGETQYF TGTGCCAGCATACGGACGGAGGGGGAGACCCAGTACTTC